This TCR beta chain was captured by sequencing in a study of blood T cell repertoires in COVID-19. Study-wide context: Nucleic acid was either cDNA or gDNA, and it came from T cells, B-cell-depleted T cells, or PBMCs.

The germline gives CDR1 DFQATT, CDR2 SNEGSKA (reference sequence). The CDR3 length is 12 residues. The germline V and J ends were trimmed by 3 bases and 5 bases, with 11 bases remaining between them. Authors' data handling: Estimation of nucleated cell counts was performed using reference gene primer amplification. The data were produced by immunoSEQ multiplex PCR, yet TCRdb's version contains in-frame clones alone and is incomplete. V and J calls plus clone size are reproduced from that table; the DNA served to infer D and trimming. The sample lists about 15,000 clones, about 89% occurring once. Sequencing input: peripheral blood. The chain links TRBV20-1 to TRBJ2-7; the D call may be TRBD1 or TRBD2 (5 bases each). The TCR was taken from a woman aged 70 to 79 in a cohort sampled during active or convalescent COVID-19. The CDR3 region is CSASEGSNEQYF. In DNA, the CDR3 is TGCAGTGCTAGTGAGGGGAGTAACGAGCAGTACTTC.